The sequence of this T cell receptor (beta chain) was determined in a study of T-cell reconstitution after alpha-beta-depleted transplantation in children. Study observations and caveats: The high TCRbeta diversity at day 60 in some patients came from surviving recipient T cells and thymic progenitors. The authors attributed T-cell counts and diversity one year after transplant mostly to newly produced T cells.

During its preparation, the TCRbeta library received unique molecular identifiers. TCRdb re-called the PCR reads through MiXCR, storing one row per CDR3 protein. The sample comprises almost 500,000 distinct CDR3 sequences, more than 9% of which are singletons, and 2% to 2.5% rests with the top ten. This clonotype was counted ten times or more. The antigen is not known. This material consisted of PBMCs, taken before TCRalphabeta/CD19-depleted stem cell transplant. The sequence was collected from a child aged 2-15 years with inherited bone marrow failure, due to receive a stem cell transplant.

Here the CDR3 reads CASSPGTGSSQHF. CDR3 coding DNA: TGTGCCAGCAGTCCCGGGACAGGCTCGTCCCAGCATTTT. The J gene is TRBJ1-5, the V gene TRBV12-3 or TRBV12-4; TRBD1 matches 8 bases. V lost 5 bases and J lost 11; bases outside the gene matches: 8. The CDR3 runs to 13 residues.